This T cell receptor beta chain was documented in a study of T cells in Graves' hyperthyroidism and ophthalmopathy. Participants, patients aged 18 to 65, had newly diagnosed hyperthyroidism with a duration under 2 months. Uncontrolled infection, other autoimmune disease, pregnancy or lactation excluded patients. Diagnosing involved the use of clinical symptoms, serum thyroxine and TRAb, thyroid ultrasound and orbital computed tomography. Using around 10 ml of fresh peripheral blood, PBMCs were prepared. This clonotype was observed a few times. TCR beta CDR3 region amplification was performed from RNA transcripts. HTBI primers were the set used in a first-round RT-PCR of the TCR CDR3. One entry per CDR3 protein results from TCRdb running MiXCR on the multiplex PCR reads. The sample consists of around 700,000 distinct CDR3 sequences, 35% of them appearing once. The CDR3 consists of 14 residues. Trimming removed 6 bases at V and 3 bases at J, with 12 bases between.

This TCR was recovered from a woman aged 40 to 50 with Graves' hyperthyroidism. Sequenced material: blood. The V call is TRBV12-3 or TRBV12-4, the J call TRBJ1-5; D perhaps matches TRBD1 (5 bases). The CDR3 DNA sequence: TGTGCCAGCAGACTAAGGGGCCTCAATCAGCCCCAGCATTTT. Translation: CASRLRGLNQPQHF.